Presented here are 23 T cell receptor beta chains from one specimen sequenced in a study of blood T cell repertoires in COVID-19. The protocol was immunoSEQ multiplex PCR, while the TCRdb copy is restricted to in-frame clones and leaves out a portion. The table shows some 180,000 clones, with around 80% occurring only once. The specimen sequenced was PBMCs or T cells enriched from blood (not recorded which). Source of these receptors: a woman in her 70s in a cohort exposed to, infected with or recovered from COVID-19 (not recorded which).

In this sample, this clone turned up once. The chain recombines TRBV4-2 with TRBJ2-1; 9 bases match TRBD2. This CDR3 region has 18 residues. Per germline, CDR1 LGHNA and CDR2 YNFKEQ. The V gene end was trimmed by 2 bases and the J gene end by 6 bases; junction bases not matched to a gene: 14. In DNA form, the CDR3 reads TGTGCCAGCAGCCAAAGGACTAGCGAACTGCCAGTCGGCAATGAGCAGTTCTTC. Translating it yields CASSQRTSELPVGNEQFF.

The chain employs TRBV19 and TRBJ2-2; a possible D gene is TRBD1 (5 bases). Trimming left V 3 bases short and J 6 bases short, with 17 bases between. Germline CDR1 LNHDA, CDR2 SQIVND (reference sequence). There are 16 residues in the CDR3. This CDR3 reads CASSMGLGAKAGELFF. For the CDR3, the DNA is TGTGCCAGTAGTATGGGATTAGGGGCCAAGGCCGGGGAGCTGTTTTTT.

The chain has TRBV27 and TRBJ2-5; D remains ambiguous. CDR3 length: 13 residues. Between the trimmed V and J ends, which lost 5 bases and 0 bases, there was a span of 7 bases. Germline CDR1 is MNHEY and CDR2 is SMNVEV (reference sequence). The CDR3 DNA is TGTGCCAGCAGTAAACGAGACCAAGAGACCCAGTACTTC. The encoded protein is CASSKRDQETQYF.

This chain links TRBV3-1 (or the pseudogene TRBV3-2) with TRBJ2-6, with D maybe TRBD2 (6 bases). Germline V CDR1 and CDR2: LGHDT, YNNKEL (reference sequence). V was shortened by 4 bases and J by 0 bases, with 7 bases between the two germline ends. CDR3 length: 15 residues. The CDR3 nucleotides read TGTGCCAGCAGCCGGGACTTCTCTGGGGCCAACGTCCTGACTTTC. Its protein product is CASSRDFSGANVLTF.

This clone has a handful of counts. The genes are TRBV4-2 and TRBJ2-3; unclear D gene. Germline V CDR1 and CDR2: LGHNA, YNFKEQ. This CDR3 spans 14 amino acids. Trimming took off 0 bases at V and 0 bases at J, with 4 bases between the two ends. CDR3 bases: TGTGCCAGCAGCCAAGACGGGAGCACAGATACGCAGTATTTT. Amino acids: CASSQDGSTDTQYF.

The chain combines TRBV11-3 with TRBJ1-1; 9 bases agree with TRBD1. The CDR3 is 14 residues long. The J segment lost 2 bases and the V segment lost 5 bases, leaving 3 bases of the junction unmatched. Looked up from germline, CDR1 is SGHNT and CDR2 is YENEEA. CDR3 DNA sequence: TGTGCCAGCAGCCGGGGACAGGGTAACACTGAAGCTTTCTTT. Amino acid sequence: CASSRGQGNTEAFF.

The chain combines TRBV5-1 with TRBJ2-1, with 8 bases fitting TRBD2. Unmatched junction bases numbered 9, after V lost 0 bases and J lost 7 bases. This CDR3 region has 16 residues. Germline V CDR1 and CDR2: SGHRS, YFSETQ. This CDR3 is CASSLGGGRLSNEQFF. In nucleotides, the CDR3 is TGCGCCAGCAGCTTGGGGGGCGGGAGGCTATCAAATGAGCAGTTCTTC. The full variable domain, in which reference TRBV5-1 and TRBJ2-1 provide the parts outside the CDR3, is KAGVTQTPRYLIKTRGQQVTLSCSPISGHRSVSWYQQTPGQGLQFLFEYFSETQRNKGNFPGRFSGRQFSNSRSEMNVSTLELGDSALYLCASSLGGGRLSNEQFFGPGTRLTVL.

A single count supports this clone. The CDR3 loop is CASSIRGDTQYF. The CDR3 DNA reads as TGTGCCAGTAGTATAAGGGGGGATACGCAGTATTTT. The chain is built from TRBV19 and TRBJ2-3; D is possibly TRBD1 (6 bases). In germline, CDR1 is LNHDA, CDR2 SQIVND (reference sequence). V was cut by 2 bases and J by 6 bases, with 6 bases left in between. The CDR3 runs to 12 residues. The full variable domain, its missing parts supplied by reference TRBV19 and TRBJ2-3, is DGGITQSPKYLFRKEGQNVTLSCEQNLNHDAMYWYRQDPGQGLRLIYYSQIVNDFQKGDIAEGYSVSREKKESFPLTVTSAQKNPTAFYLCASSIRGDTQYFGPGTRLTVL.

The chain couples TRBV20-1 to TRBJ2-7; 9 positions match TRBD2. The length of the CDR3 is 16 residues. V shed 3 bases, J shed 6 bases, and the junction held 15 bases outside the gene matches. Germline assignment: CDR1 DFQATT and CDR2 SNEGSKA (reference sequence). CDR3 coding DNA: TGCAGTGCTAGTTCTCCGGCGGGAGGGCTTTACGTCGAGCAGTACTTC. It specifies CSASSPAGGLYVEQYF.

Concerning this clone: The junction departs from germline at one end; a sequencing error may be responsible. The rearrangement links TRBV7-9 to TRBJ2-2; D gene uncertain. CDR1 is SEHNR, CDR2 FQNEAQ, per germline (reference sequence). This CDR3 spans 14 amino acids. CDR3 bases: TGTGCCAGCGGCTTGGGCCGATTTGCCGGGGAGCTGTTTTTT. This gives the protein CASGLGRFAGELFF.

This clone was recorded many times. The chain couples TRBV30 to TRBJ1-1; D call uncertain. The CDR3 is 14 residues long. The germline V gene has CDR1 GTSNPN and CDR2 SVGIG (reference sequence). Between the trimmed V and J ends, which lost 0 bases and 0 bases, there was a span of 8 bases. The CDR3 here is CAWSVLGMNTEAFF. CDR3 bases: TGTGCCTGGAGTGTACTCGGGATGAACACTGAAGCTTTCTTT.

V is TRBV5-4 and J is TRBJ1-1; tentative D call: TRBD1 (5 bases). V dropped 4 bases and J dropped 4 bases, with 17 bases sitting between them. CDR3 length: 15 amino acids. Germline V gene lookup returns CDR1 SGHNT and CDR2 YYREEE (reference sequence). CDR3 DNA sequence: TGTGCCAGCAGCCAAAAAACAGGACCCCTCACTGAAGCTTTCTTT. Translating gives CASSQKTGPLTEAFF.

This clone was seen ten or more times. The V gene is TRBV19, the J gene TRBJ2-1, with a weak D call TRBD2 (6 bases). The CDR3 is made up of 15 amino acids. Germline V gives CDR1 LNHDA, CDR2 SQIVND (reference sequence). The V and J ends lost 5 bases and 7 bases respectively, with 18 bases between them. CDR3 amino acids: CASSPQGGIRNEQFF. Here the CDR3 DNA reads TGTGCCAGTAGTCCCCAAGGCGGGATTAGAAATGAGCAGTTCTTC.

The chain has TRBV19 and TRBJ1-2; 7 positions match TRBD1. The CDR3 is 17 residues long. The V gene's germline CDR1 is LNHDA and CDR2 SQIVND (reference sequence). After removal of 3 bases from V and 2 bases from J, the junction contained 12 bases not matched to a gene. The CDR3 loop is CASSIRFSGRGNYGYTF. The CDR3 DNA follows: TGTGCCAGTAGTATCCGGTTTTCCGGCAGGGGGAACTATGGCTACACCTTC.

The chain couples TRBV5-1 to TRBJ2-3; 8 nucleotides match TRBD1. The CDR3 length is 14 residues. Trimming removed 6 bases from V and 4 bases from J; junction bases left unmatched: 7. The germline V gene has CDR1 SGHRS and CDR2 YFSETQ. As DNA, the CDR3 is TGCGCCAGCATGCAGGGGGCGTCAGCAGATACGCAGTATTTT. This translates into CASMQGASADTQYF.

CDR3 bases: TGTGCCAGCAGTTCGAGGCCTAGCGGGAGGGAAGGCAATGAGCAGTTCTTC. Protein: CASSSRPSGREGNEQFF. The rearrangement joins TRBV27 to TRBJ2-1; 12 bases are a match to TRBD2. The CDR3 spans 17 residues. Germline V lookup: CDR1 MNHEY, CDR2 SMNVEV (reference sequence). Trimming at V came to 4 bases and at J to 6 bases, leaving 10 bases not matched to a gene.

This CDR3 reads CASSLATSSLQETQYF. CDR3 DNA: TGTGCCAGCAGCTTAGCAACTAGTAGTCTTCAGGAGACCCAGTACTTC. This chain joins TRBV7-9 and TRBJ2-5; D perhaps matches TRBD2 (5 bases). V was clipped by 0 bases and J by 5 bases, with 16 bases between them. The germline CDR1 and CDR2 sequences are SEHNR and FQNEAQ (reference sequence). The CDR3 runs to 16 residues.

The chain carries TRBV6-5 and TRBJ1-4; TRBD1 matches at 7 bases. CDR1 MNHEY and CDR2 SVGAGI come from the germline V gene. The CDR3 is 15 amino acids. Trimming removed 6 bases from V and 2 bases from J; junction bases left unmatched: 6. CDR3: CASRGKTGTNEKLFF. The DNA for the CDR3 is TGTGCCAGCAGAGGGAAGACAGGGACTAATGAAAAACTGTTTTTT.

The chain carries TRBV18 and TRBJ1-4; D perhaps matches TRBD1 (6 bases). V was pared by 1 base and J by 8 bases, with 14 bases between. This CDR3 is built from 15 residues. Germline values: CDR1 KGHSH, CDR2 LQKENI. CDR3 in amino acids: CASSPLQGFGEKLFF. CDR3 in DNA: TGTGCCAGCTCACCACTTCAGGGGTTTGGAGAAAAACTGTTTTTT.

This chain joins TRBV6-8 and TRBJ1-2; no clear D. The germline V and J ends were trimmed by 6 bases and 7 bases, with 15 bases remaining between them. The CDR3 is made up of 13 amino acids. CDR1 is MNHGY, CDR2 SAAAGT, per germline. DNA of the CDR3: TGTGCCAGCAGCTCCGTTAGAACGGGTGGCTACACCTTC. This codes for CASSSVRTGGYTF.

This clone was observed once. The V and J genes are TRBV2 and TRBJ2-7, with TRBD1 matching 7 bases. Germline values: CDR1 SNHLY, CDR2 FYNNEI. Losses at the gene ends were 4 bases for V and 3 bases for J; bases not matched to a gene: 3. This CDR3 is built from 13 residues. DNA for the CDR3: TGTGCCAGCAGTGGGAGACAGGGCTACGAGCAGTACTTC. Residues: CASSGRQGYEQYF. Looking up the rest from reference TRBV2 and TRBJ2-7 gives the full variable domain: EPEVTQTPSHQVTQMGQEVILRCVPISNHLYFYWYRQILGQKVEFLVSFYNNEISEKSEIFDDQFSVERPDGSNFTLKIRSTKLEDSAMYFCASSGRQGYEQYFGPGTRLTVT.

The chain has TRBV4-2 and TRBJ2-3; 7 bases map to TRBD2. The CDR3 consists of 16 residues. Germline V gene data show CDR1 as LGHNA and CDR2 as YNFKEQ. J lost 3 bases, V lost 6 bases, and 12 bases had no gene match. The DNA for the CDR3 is TGTGCCAGCAGGGACAAGGGACTACCAGGGACAGATACGCAGTATTTT. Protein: CASRDKGLPGTDTQYF.

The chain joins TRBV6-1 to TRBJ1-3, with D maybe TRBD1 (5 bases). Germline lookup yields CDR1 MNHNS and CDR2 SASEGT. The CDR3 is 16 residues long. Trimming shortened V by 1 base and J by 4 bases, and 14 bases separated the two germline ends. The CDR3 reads CASSEGPGGRGNTIYF. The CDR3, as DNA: TGTGCCAGCAGTGAAGGGCCGGGGGGACGAGGAAACACCATATATTTT.